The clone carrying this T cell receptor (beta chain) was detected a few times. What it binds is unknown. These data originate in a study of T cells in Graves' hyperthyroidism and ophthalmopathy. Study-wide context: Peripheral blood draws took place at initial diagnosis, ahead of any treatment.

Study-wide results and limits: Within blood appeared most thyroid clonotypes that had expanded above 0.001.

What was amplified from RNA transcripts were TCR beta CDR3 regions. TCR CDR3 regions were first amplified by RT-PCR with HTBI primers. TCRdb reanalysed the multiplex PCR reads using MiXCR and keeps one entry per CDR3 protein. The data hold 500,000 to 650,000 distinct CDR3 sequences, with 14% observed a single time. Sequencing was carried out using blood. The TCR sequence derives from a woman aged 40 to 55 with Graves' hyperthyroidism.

CDR3 nucleotide sequence: TGTGCCAGCAGCCCCGGGCGCGCGGGAGTGGGTAGCACAGATACGCAGTATTTT. Its translation: CASSPGRAGVGSTDTQYF. V and J are TRBV3-1 and TRBJ2-3; 7 bases fit TRBD2. This CDR3 contains 18 residues. With 4 bases clipped from V and 0 bases from J, the junction kept 13 bases outside the gene matches. CDR1 and CDR2 (germline): LGHDT, YNNKEL (reference sequence).